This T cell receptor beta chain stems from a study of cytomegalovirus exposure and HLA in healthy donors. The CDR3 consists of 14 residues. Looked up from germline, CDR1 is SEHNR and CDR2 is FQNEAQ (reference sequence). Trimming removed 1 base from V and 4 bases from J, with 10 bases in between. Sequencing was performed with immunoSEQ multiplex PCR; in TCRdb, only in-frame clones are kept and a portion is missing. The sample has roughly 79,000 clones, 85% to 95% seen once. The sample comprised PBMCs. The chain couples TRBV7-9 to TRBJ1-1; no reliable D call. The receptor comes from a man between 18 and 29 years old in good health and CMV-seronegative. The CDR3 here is CASSLDRLPTEAFF. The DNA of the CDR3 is TGTGCCAGCAGCTTAGACCGACTGCCCACTGAAGCTTTCTTT.